The sequence of this T cell receptor (beta chain) was determined in a study of T cells in Graves' hyperthyroidism and ophthalmopathy. Graves' hyperthyroidism showing no ophthalmopathy progression within 18 months was considered stable. This clonotype has at least ten counts. CDR3 size: 15 residues. Losses at the gene ends were 4 bases for V and 4 bases for J; bases not matched to a gene: 4. Germline CDR1 and CDR2: SGHRS and YFSETQ. The CDR3 regions of TCR beta were amplified from RNA transcripts. When the TCR CDR3 underwent first-round RT-PCR, the HTBI primer set was used. TCRdb independently ran MiXCR on the multiplex PCR reads; one entry per CDR3 protein. The sample includes fewer than 700,000 distinct CDR3 sequences, around 15% of them seen just once.

This TCR was recovered from a woman aged 25 to 39 with Graves' hyperthyroidism. Material: blood. The chain joins TRBV5-1 to TRBJ2-3, with 12 bases that match TRBD2. The CDR3 DNA reads TGCGCCAGCAGCCCGACTAGCGGGAGATCAGATACGCAGTATTTT. Amino acid sequence: CASSPTSGRSDTQYF.